This TCR beta chain was identified in a study of PD-1 and CTLA-4 blockade in melanoma. The CDR3 runs to 16 residues. Germline V gives CDR1 SGHTA, CDR2 FQGTGA. The V segment lost 1 base and the J segment 2 bases; nucleotides outside the gene matches: 7. The data were produced by immunoSEQ multiplex PCR, yet TCRdb's version contains in-frame clones alone and is incomplete. There are about 32,000 clones in the sample; about 85% occur only once, and less than 7% lies in the top ten. The sequence was collected from a human donor with melanoma. The gene calls are TRBV7-3 and TRBJ2-7; 8 bases align to TRBD1. The sample in question was CD8+ T cells from peripheral blood, obtained from a patient given anti-PD-1 treatment. CDR3 DNA: TGTGCCAGCAGCTTAATCGGGGGACAGGTCCCCTACGAGCAGTACTTC. Its translation is CASSLIGGQVPYEQYF.